This TCR beta chain is drawn from a study of OX40 agonist ivuxolimab in advanced cancers. Study in general: Aged about 23 to 90 with a mean of about 60 years, they were 82.7% male.

The table came from immunoSEQ multiplex PCR; TCRdb's copy has only in-frame clones and leaves some out. The sample yields tens of thousands of clones, 75% to 90% seen once. CDR1 and CDR2 from the germline V gene are SGHRS and YFSETQ. The CDR3 consists of 16 residues. Trimming took 4 bases from V and 4 from J, leaving 21 bases between them. The chain joins TRBV5-1 to TRBJ2-7, with D perhaps assigned TRBD1 or TRBD2 (6 bases each). The sequence was obtained from an adult with an advanced solid tumor such as melanoma, head and neck, liver or kidney cancer. Sequenced material: CD4+ or CD8+ T cells sorted from blood, taken in a trial of the OX40 agonist ivuxolimab. CDR3 DNA: TGCGCCAGCAGCCAAGAATGGGACTCGGGGGCATACGAGCAGTACTTC. Amino acids: CASSQEWDSGAYEQYF.